Listed here are 9 T cell receptor beta chains from one sample, sequenced in a study of blood T cell repertoires in COVID-19. Assay: immunoSEQ multiplex PCR; the TCRdb copy retains only in-frame clones and omits some. The data contain some 80,000 clones, 65% to 90% of them singletons. The sample consisted of peripheral blood. Receptors were obtained from a man at least 80 years old with acute or convalescent COVID-19.

This clone was counted a single time. The rearrangement joins TRBV6-6 to TRBJ2-7; D might be TRBD1 (5 bases). CDR1 MNHNY and CDR2 SVGAGI come from the germline V gene (reference sequence). Trimming pared 5 bases from V and 2 bases from J, leaving 13 bases between. This CDR3 comprises 14 residues. CDR3 region: CASSPRRVPYEQYF. DNA for the CDR3: TGTGCCAGCAGTCCCCGCAGGGTCCCCTACGAGCAGTACTTC.

The gene calls are TRBV6-5 and TRBJ2-3; D gene unclear. CDR3 size: 12 residues. Germline V lookup: CDR1 MNHEY, CDR2 SVGAGI. Trimming stripped 8 bases from V and 3 bases from J, with 9 bases between. The CDR3: CASREATDTQYF. CDR3 sequence (DNA): TGTGCCAGCCGAGAGGCGACAGATACGCAGTATTTT.

The V and J genes are TRBV24-1 and TRBJ2-3; 10 bases are a match to TRBD2. The J segment lost 0 bases and the V segment lost 3 bases, leaving 8 bases of the junction unmatched. This CDR3 is built from 18 residues. Germline V gene lookup returns CDR1 KGHDR and CDR2 SFDVKD. The CDR3 here is CATSDPPTSGVSTDTQYF. The CDR3 region has the DNA TGTGCCACCAGTGATCCCCCAACTAGCGGGGTAAGCACAGATACGCAGTATTTT.

About this clone: The sample has other DNA sequences that encode this CDR3 too. This chain uses TRBV7-3 with TRBJ1-1, with D unclear. The CDR3 is made up of 14 amino acids. V lost 0 bases and J 1 base, leaving 6 bases between the germline ends. CDR1 and CDR2 (germline): SGHTA, FQGTGA. The CDR3 loop is CASSLTGGNTEAFF. DNA for the CDR3: TGTGCCAGCAGCTTAACGGGAGGGAACACTGAAGCTTTCTTT.

V gene TRBV30 combines with J gene TRBJ2-7; unclear D gene. This CDR3 is 11 amino acids long. CDR1 GTSNPN and CDR2 SVGIG come from the germline V gene (reference sequence). CDR3 loop: CAWARVDEQYF. CDR3 bases: TGTGCTTGGGCTCGGGTGGACGAGCAGTACTTC.

This clone occurred many times. J is TRBJ2-7 and V is TRBV30, with unresolved D. V was cut by 1 base and J by 4 bases, with 5 bases left in between. The CDR3 contains 11 residues. The germline V gene has CDR1 GTSNPN and CDR2 SVGIG (reference sequence). CDR3 sequence (DNA): TGTGCCTGGAGTGGTCCGTACGAGCAGTACTTC. Amino acids: CAWSGPYEQYF.

The chain carries TRBV4-2 and TRBJ2-7, with D maybe TRBD1 (6 bases). There are 15 residues in the CDR3. With 1 base removed from V and 7 bases from J, the gap between germline ends came to 17 bases. Germline values: CDR1 LGHNA, CDR2 YNFKEQ. CDR3 DNA sequence: TGTGCCAGCAGCCAAGCGGGACAAAATGCACGAGAGCAGTACTTC. The encoded protein is CASSQAGQNAREQYF.

The chain couples TRBV5-1 to TRBJ2-2; 8 nucleotides agree with TRBD2. Germline CDR1 SGHRS, CDR2 YFSETQ. V dropped 2 bases and J dropped 4; count of bases not matched to a gene: 1. This CDR3 contains 14 residues. CDR3 DNA sequence: TGCGCCAGCAGCTTTAGCGGGACCACCGGGGAGCTGTTTTTT. This codes for CASSFSGTTGELFF.

This clone has only one observation. The J gene is TRBJ2-2, the V gene TRBV9; D is possibly TRBD1 (6 bases). Germline values: CDR1 SGDLS, CDR2 YYNGEE. Between the trimmed V and J ends, which lost 0 bases and 0 bases, there was a span of 9 bases. The CDR3 extends over 16 amino acids. CDR3 nucleotides: TGTGCCAGCAGCGTAGCAGGACAGACGAACACCGGGGAGCTGTTTTTT. It codes for CASSVAGQTNTGELFF.